This entry describes one T cell receptor (beta chain). By how much of the sample it makes up, this clonotype is large (0.1 to 1%). What antigen it recognizes has not been identified. One base away there is no much larger clone; base qualities are not given. The data stem from a study of CD4 and CD8 cells across lung adenocarcinoma regions (dated by TCRdb to 2017 to 2018). For the wider study: To look at intratumor heterogeneity in the T cell receptor repertoire, the study compared tumor centers against tumor margins.

Receptors were amplified or captured by PCR. The sequencing machine was a HiSeq X Ten. Clones were called with MiXCR by TCRdb after fastp trimmed the public reads at Q25, and only in-frame beta chains were retained. Rows with a matching CDR3 protein are joined into one entry that keeps the most common DNA and genes. In this sample the table shows about 4,600 distinct CDR3 sequences, over 45% of which occur a single time. The ten largest account for 13% to 15% of the sample. CDR1 and CDR2 are drawn from the germline V gene: MNHNS, SASEGT. Reading from cysteine to phenylalanine, the CDR3 counts 15 amino acids. The entry retains the CDR3 DNA only, 45 bases that are in frame from base 1. After removal of 4 bases from V and 4 bases from J, the junction retains 1 base not matched to a gene. The donors were patients who had localized lung adenocarcinoma, which is a subtype of non-small cell lung cancer. Samples were obtained from the margins of localized lung adenocarcinomas. For TCR repertoire analysis, CD4+ T cells from tumor tissue were profiled apart from CD8+ T cells.

What was sequenced was CD4+ T cells from the margin of a lung tumor. The meaning of the sample's cell subset or site label: tumor margin region. This clonotype originated in a female donor with lung adenocarcinoma. The CD4 and CD8 labels of this study may be unreliable. The chain is assembled from TRBV6-1 and TRBJ2-3; a stretch of 14 junction bases matches TRBD2. The DNA sequence is given as TGTGCCAGCAGTGGACTAGCGGGAGGGCCAGATACGCAGTATTTT. This is translated as CASSGLAGGPDTQYF.